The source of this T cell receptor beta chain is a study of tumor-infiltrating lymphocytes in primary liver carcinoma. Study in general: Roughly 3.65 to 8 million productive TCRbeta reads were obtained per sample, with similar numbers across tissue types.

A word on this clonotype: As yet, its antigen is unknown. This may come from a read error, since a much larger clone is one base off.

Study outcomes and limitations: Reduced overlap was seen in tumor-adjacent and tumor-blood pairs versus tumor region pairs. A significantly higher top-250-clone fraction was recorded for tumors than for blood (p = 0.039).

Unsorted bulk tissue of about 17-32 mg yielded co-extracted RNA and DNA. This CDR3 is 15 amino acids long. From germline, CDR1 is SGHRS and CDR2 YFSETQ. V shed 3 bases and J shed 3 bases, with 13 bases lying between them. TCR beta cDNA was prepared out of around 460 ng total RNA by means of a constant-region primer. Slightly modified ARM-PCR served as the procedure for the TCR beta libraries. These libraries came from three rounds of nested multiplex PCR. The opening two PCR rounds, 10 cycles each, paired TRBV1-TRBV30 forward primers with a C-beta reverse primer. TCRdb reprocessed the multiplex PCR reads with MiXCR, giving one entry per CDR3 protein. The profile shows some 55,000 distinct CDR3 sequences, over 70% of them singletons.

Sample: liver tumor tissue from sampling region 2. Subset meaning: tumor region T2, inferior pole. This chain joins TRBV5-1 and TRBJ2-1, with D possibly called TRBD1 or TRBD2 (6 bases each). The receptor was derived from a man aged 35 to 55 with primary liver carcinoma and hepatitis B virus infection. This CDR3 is CASSSEGVLYNEQFF. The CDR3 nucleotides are TGCGCCAGCAGCTCGGAGGGGGTACTCTACAATGAGCAGTTCTTC.